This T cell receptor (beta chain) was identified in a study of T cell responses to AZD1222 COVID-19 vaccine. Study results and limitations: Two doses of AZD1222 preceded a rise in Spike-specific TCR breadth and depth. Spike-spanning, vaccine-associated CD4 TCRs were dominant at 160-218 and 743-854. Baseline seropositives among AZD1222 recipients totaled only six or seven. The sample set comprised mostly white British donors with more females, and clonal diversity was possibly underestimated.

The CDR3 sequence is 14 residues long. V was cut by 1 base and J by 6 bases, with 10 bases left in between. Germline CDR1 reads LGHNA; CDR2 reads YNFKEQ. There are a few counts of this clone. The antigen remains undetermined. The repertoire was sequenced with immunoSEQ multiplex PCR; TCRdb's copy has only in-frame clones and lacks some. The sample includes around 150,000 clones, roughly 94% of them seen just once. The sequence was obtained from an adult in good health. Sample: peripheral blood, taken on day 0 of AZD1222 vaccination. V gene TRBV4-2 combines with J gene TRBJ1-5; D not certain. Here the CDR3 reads CASSQGPEVQPQHF. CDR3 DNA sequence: TGTGCCAGCAGCCAAGGCCCGGAGGTTCAGCCCCAGCATTTT.